These T cell receptor beta chains were read from a single sample in a study of PD-L1 blockade in urothelial cancer. Sequencing used immunoSEQ multiplex PCR; TCRdb keeps in-frame clones, though not all of them. The table includes tens of thousands of clones, roughly four fifths detected once. The specimen comprised PBMCs, sampled around atezolizumab (anti-PD-L1) treatment. All receptors come from a man aged 55 to 70 with urothelial cancer. CDR3s include the opening cysteine and the closing phenylalanine or tryptophan. A D gene is named only where the DNA matches it firmly. A row's size may be missing; if present it is once, few, many or a size class.

TRBV7-2	TRBJ1-1	-	-	CASSLIQHTEAFF	TGTGCCAGCAGCTTAATACAGCACACTGAAGCTTTCTTT
TRBV7-9	TRBJ1-2	-	-	CASSLWVRGNYGYTF	TGTGCCAGCAGCTTATGGGTCCGAGGGAACTATGGCTACACCTTC
TRBV5-6	TRBJ2-7	TRBD2	-	CASSRREAGAYEQYF	TGTGCCAGCAGCAGGCGCGAGGCGGGGGCCTACGAGCAGTACTTC
TRBV4-2	TRBJ2-3	TRBD2	-	CASSQEASGGVDTQYF	TGTGCCAGCAGCCAAGAGGCTAGCGGGGGCGTAGATACGCAGTATTTT
TRBV23-1	TRBJ2-6	-	once	CASSQCAHSFGANVLTF	TGCGCCAGCAGTCAATGTGCCCACAGCTTTGGGGCCAACGTCCTGACTTTC
TRBV30	TRBJ1-2	TRBD1	-	CAWSRALGTGPNYGYTF	TGTGCCTGGAGTAGAGCCCTCGGGACAGGGCCAAACTATGGCTACACCTTC
TRBV30	TRBJ2-7	-	-	CAWSVPSGGLPYEQYF	TGTGCCTGGAGTGTACCCTCCGGGGGTCTCCCCTACGAGCAGTACTTC
TRBV6-1	TRBJ2-7	TRBD1	-	CASSEWPGQSTYEQYF	TGTGCCAGCAGTGAATGGCCGGGACAGTCAACCTACGAGCAGTACTTC
TRBV19	TRBJ1-1	-	-	CASMEGSMNTEAFF	TGTGCCAGTATGGAGGGCAGTATGAACACTGAAGCTTTCTTT
TRBV6-1	TRBJ1-5	-	-	CASSHVGQPQHF	TGTGCCAGCAGCCATGTCGGGCAGCCCCAGCATTTT
TRBV14	TRBJ1-5	TRBD1	-	CASSQEKGDRANQPQHF	TGTGCCAGCAGCCAAGAAAAAGGGGACAGGGCCAATCAGCCCCAGCATTTT
TRBV9	TRBJ1-2	TRBD1	-	CASSVDSGQGDYGYTF	TGTGCCAGCAGCGTAGACAGCGGACAGGGGGACTATGGCTACACCTTC
TRBV7-2	TRBJ2-7	-	-	CASTEGPSSYEQYF	TGTGCCAGCACGGAGGGTCCGAGCTCCTACGAGCAGTACTTC
TRBV25-1	TRBJ2-2	-	-	CASSELAGAGELFF	TGTGCCAGCAGTGAATTGGCAGGGGCCGGGGAGCTGTTTTTT
TRBV30	TRBJ2-1	-	few	CAWSSEGADNEQFF	TGTGCCTGGAGTTCGGAGGGGGCCGACAATGAGCAGTTCTTC